Here is one TCR beta chain with its context. Antigen unknown. A single record per CDR3 protein comes from TCRdb applying MiXCR to the reads. The table records approximately 910,000 distinct CDR3 sequences, 30% to 40% of them present only once. The data were taken from a study of T cell repertoires in cytomegalovirus infection. In the study overall: Public TCR beta signatures provided an indication of both CMV infection and a matching HLA type.

Overall study results and limits: CMV-specific TCR beta clonotypes restricted by HLA-C were the ones dominating the ex vivo response. The cumulative frequency of public TCR beta families distinguished individuals who carried CMV together with the relevant HLA.

Germline-derived CDR1 and CDR2 are MNHEY and SMNVEV (reference sequence). This CDR3 contains 14 residues. V was cut by 7 bases and J by 0 bases, with 12 bases left in between. This chain connects TRBV27 to TRBJ2-5, with D perhaps matching TRBD1 or TRBD2 (5 bases each). Specimen: cultured CD8+ T cells from PBMCs, collected from culture after CMV antigen stimulation. This TCR was recovered from a human donor in good health (CMV status not recorded). Some clones in this sample may be carry-over from other donors' samples. This CDR3 reads CASNRMGDQETQYF. The CDR3 nucleotides are TGTGCCAGCAACCGTATGGGGGACCAAGAGACCCAGTACTTC.